One sample yielded the 3 T cell receptor beta chains listed below, sequenced in a study of CXCR3-negative and CXCR3-positive naive CD8 T cells. The method, 5' RACE with UMI labels, was used to prepare the TRB cDNA libraries. Reanalyzing the 5' RACE reads, TCRdb keeps one entry per CDR3 protein, without DNA. Across 65,000 to 95,000 distinct CDR3 sequences, the top ten clones capture roughly 1.5% of the sample. The material sequenced was naive CXCR3- CD8+ T cells from blood. Documented subset: CD45RO-CCR7+CD27+CD95- naive CD8+ T cells lacking CXCR3 (TNR3-). The receptors derive from a human donor in good health. Some clones in this sample may be carry-over from other donors' samples.

The chain uses TRBV5-5 and TRBJ2-7. The CDR3 consists of 12 residues. Germline V gene data show CDR1 as SGHKS and CDR2 as YYEKEE (reference sequence). CDR3 loop: CASSSISYEQYF.

The chain links TRBV12-3 or TRBV12-4 to TRBJ2-1; the D call of TRBD2 rests on TCRdb alone, since no DNA is present to check it. CDR3 length: 14 residues. The CDR3 is CAVSSGGASNEQFF.

The chain has TRBV20-1 and TRBJ2-5; as DNA is missing, the TRBD1 call by TCRdb cannot be tested. This CDR3 spans 14 amino acids. Germline CDR1 and CDR2: DFQATT and SNEGSKA (reference sequence). CDR3 sequence reads: CSAREQGARETQYF.